The 29 T cell receptor beta chains below come from one sample, sequenced in a study of blood T cell repertoires in COVID-19. The assay was immunoSEQ multiplex PCR, and TCRdb's table has in-frame clones only and misses some. The sample includes fewer than 350,000 clones, roughly 85% of them seen just once. The sample consisted of peripheral blood. All receptors come from a human donor in a cohort sampled during active COVID-19.

The CDR3 sequence is CASSSRGQGAYEQYF. CDR3 DNA: TGTGCCAGCAGCTCCCGAGGACAGGGGGCCTACGAGCAGTACTTC. The V and J genes are TRBV11-2 and TRBJ2-7; TRBD1 aligns across 10 bases. The V gene's germline CDR1 is SGHAT and CDR2 FQNNGV. The CDR3 spans 15 residues. V lost 4 bases and J lost 2; bases outside the gene matches: 5.

This clone was counted a single time. The chain employs TRBV15 and TRBJ1-5; no firm D call. Trimming pared 2 bases from V and 1 base from J, leaving 18 bases between. Germline V gene sequence: CDR1 LNHNV, CDR2 YYDKDF (reference sequence). The CDR3 loop spans 18 amino acids. This CDR3 reads CATSRPPSGVGSNQPQHF. The CDR3 coding sequence is TGTGCCACCAGCAGACCCCCCTCCGGGGTGGGAAGCAATCAGCCCCAGCATTTT.

The chain carries TRBV12-1 and TRBJ1-2; the D call in the table, TRBD1, was not verified against the DNA. TRBV12-1 is a recognized pseudogene. CDR3 length: 15 residues. CDR3 sequence reads: CASSPPTPLLYGYTF. The CDR3 DNA is TGTGCCAGCAGCCCCCCAACACCGCTTCTCTATGGCTACACCTTC.

The chain carries TRBV5-4 and TRBJ2-1, with a tentative D call TRBD2 (6 bases). Germline loops: CDR1 SGHNT, CDR2 YYREEE (reference sequence). CDR3 length equals 14 residues. V lost 4 bases, J lost 6 bases, and 14 bases lay in between. CDR3 sequence reads: CASSAPSEGNEQFF. DNA of the CDR3: TGTGCCAGCAGCGCCCCTAGCGAAGGCAATGAGCAGTTCTTC.

This chain links TRBV27 with TRBJ2-1; 8 nucleotides align to TRBD1. The CDR3 totals 13 residues. Germline CDR1 reads MNHEY; CDR2 reads SMNVEV (reference sequence). Unmatched junction bases numbered 5, after V lost 4 bases and J lost 9 bases. The CDR3, as DNA: TGTGCCAGCAGTTGGACAGGGAATATTGAGCAGTTCTTC. This codes for CASSWTGNIEQFF.

This chain links TRBV7-9 with TRBJ2-7; tentatively, D is TRBD1 (5 bases). CDR3 length: 13 amino acids. Trimming removed 5 bases from V and 2 bases from J, with 10 bases in between. The V gene's germline CDR1 is SEHNR and CDR2 FQNEAQ (reference sequence). In DNA, the CDR3 is TGTGCCAGCAGCCCCCGGACAACCTACGAGCAGTACTTC. This translates into CASSPRTTYEQYF.

There are many counts of this clone. The chain is built from TRBV9 and TRBJ2-1; D remains unclear. This CDR3 spans 12 amino acids. Per the germline V gene, CDR1 is SGDLS and CDR2 is YYNGEE. Trimming removed 3 bases at V and 10 bases at J, with 11 bases between. The CDR3: CASSDLPGEQFF. The CDR3, as DNA: TGTGCCAGCAGCGATCTACCCGGGGAGCAGTTCTTC.

This clone has a handful of counts. The chain is built from TRBV25-1 and TRBJ2-7; D unclear. Trimming took off 4 bases at V and 0 bases at J, with 7 bases between the two ends. Germline V lookup: CDR1 MGHDK, CDR2 SYGVNS. CDR3 size: 13 residues. The CDR3 coding sequence is TGTGCCAGCAGTGCAGACACCTCCTACGAGCAGTACTTC. Translated: CASSADTSYEQYF.

This clone was recorded once. The rearrangement links TRBV18 to TRBJ1-5, with D uncertain. The CDR3 is made up of 13 amino acids. CDR1 is KGHSH and CDR2 is LQKENI in the germline V gene. V lost 3 bases to trimming and J lost 5 bases, with 8 bases between them. In nucleotides, the CDR3 is TGTGCCAGCTCACCGAGTCTTGATCAGCCCCAGCATTTT. Its translation is CASSPSLDQPQHF.

The chain combines TRBV2 with TRBJ2-2, with a tentative D call TRBD1 (5 bases). V lost 6 bases and J 4 bases, leaving 15 bases between the germline ends. The CDR3 has 15 amino acids. Germline V CDR1 and CDR2: SNHLY, FYNNEI. The CDR3 loop is CASRAHSGFTGELFF. The DNA of the CDR3 is TGTGCCAGCAGAGCACACTCAGGGTTCACCGGGGAGCTGTTTTTT.

The J gene is TRBJ2-1, the V gene TRBV14; the match to TRBD1 covers 10 bases. The CDR3 totals 17 residues. Losses at the gene ends were 4 bases for V and 5 bases for J; bases not matched to a gene: 11. Per the germline V gene, CDR1 is SGHDN and CDR2 is FVKESK. CDR3 protein: CASSPGQGEPGDNEQFF. In DNA, the CDR3 is TGTGCCAGCAGCCCCGGACAGGGGGAACCCGGAGACAATGAGCAGTTCTTC.

The chain employs TRBV3-1 (or the pseudogene TRBV3-2) and TRBJ2-2; D is possibly TRBD1 (6 bases). There are 16 residues in the CDR3. Deletions cut 4 bases from V and 0 bases from J, with 12 bases between. In germline, CDR1 is LGHDT, CDR2 YNNKEL (reference sequence). CDR3 nucleotides: TGTGCCAGCAGCCCGTTAGACAGGACGAACACCGGGGAGCTGTTTTTT. It specifies CASSPLDRTNTGELFF.

The CDR3 bases are TGTGCCTGGAGTGGGGGCTATAGCACTGAAGCTTTCTTT. It is translated as CAWSGGYSTEAFF. The chain combines TRBV30 with TRBJ1-1; D perhaps matches TRBD1 (5 bases). Germline CDR1 and CDR2: GTSNPN and SVGIG (reference sequence). CDR3 length: 13 amino acids. V shed 1 base and J shed 4 bases, with 10 bases lying between them.

This clone came up a few times. The genes are TRBV7-2 and TRBJ1-5; possibly TRBD1 for D (5 bases). Trimming left V 1 base short and J 1 base short, with 11 bases between. The CDR3 extends over 16 amino acids. Per the germline V gene, CDR1 is SGHTA and CDR2 is FQGNSA. The CDR3 reads CASSLGGERSNQPQHF. The DNA for the CDR3 is TGTGCCAGCAGCTTAGGGGGGGAGAGAAGCAATCAGCCCCAGCATTTT.

The genes are TRBV19 and TRBJ2-3; weak D call: TRBD1 (5 bases). The CDR3 extends over 15 amino acids. CDR1 LNHDA and CDR2 SQIVND come from the germline V gene (reference sequence). V dropped 7 bases and J dropped 0 bases, with 14 bases sitting between them. CDR3 in DNA: TGTGCCAGTATTACTACTACAGGAAGCACAGATACGCAGTATTTT. Its translation: CASITTTGSTDTQYF.

This chain uses TRBV3-1 (or the pseudogene TRBV3-2) with TRBJ1-5; D gene ambiguous. The CDR3 has 14 residues. Germline lookup yields CDR1 LGHDT and CDR2 YNNKEL (reference sequence). V lost 2 bases, J lost 7 bases, and 12 bases lay in between. For the CDR3, the DNA is TGTGCCAGCAGCCAAAGCTGGGTGAGGCAGCCCCAGCATTTT. This encodes CASSQSWVRQPQHF.

The chain employs TRBV9 and TRBJ2-4, with D possibly matching TRBD2 (5 bases). V gave up 6 bases and J gave up 5 bases, with 18 bases separating them. Per the germline V gene, CDR1 is SGDLS and CDR2 is YYNGEE. CDR3 length equals 15 residues. The CDR3 loop is CASNIGISEENIQYF. The DNA for the CDR3 is TGTGCCAGCAACATCGGGATATCCGAAGAAAACATTCAGTACTTC.

The rearrangement joins TRBV6-5 to TRBJ1-1; the match to TRBD1 covers 7 bases. J gave up 9 bases and V 5 bases, and 9 bases lay outside the gene matches. The germline V gene encodes CDR1 MNHEY and CDR2 SVGAGI. This CDR3 has 13 residues. CDR3 sequence: CASSRPPGGKAFF. CDR3 DNA sequence: TGTGCCAGCAGTCGACCCCCAGGGGGAAAAGCTTTCTTT.

The chain employs TRBV6-5 and TRBJ2-1, with unresolved D. With 0 bases removed from V and 4 bases from J, the gap between germline ends came to 13 bases. Per the germline V gene, CDR1 is MNHEY and CDR2 is SVGAGI. The CDR3 is made up of 16 amino acids. As DNA, the CDR3 is TGTGCCAGCAGTTACTCATCGGGTCCAATATACAATGAGCAGTTCTTC. It is translated as CASSYSSGPIYNEQFF.

This rearrangement joins TRBV7-9 to TRBJ2-7, with D maybe TRBD1 (5 bases). Germline V CDR1 and CDR2: SEHNR, FQNEAQ (reference sequence). The CDR3 consists of 17 residues. Trimming left V 0 bases short and J 2 bases short, with 17 bases between. CDR3: CASSLALAAGSAYEQYF. The CDR3 region has the DNA TGTGCCAGCAGCTTAGCTTTGGCGGCAGGGTCTGCCTACGAGCAGTACTTC.

In this sample, this clone turned up once. This chain uses TRBV19 with TRBJ2-3; 9 nucleotides agree with TRBD1. V was pared by 5 bases and J by 3 bases, with 9 bases of the junction left unmatched. CDR1 and CDR2 (germline): LNHDA, SQIVND (reference sequence). CDR3 length equals 16 residues. This CDR3 is CASSHPGTGSTDTQYF. CDR3 sequence (DNA): TGTGCCAGTAGTCACCCCGGGACAGGGTCGACAGATACGCAGTATTTT. Filled out from reference TRBV19 and TRBJ2-3, the complete variable domain reads DGGITQSPKYLFRKEGQNVTLSCEQNLNHDAMYWYRQDPGQGLRLIYYSQIVNDFQKGDIAEGYSVSREKKESFPLTVTSAQKNPTAFYLCASSHPGTGSTDTQYFGPGTRLTVL.

The chain has TRBV24-1 and TRBJ2-1, with 9 bases identical to TRBD2. V lost 7 bases and J lost 4; bases outside the gene matches: 7. The CDR3 loop spans 15 amino acids. Per the germline V gene, CDR1 is KGHDR and CDR2 is SFDVKD. The CDR3 sequence is CATRGLAGDYNEQFF. CDR3 DNA: TGTGCCACCAGGGGCTTAGCGGGGGATTACAATGAGCAGTTCTTC.

This chain connects TRBV9 to TRBJ2-7, with 9 bases aligning to TRBD2. Looked up from germline, CDR1 is SGDLS and CDR2 is YYNGEE. The CDR3 sequence is 14 residues long. J gave up 1 base and V 3 bases, and 2 bases lay outside the gene matches. The CDR3 protein is CASSGTSASYEQYF. CDR3 sequence (DNA): TGTGCCAGCAGCGGGACTAGCGCGTCCTACGAGCAGTACTTC. Full variable domain (rest looked up from reference TRBV9 and TRBJ2-7): DSGVTQTPKHLITATGQRVTLRCSPRSGDLSVYWYQQSLDQGLQFLIQYYNGEERAKGNILERFSAQQFPDLHSELNLSSLELGDSALYFCASSGTSASYEQYFGPGTRLTVT.

V gene TRBV11-2 combines with J gene TRBJ1-5, with TRBD1 identical over 7 bases. V gave up 3 bases and J gave up 5 bases; unmatched junction bases: 7. This CDR3 spans 15 amino acids. The germline gives CDR1 SGHAT, CDR2 FQNNGV. CDR3 nucleotide sequence: TGTGCCAGCAGCTTGGGGGGACAGAGATATCAGCCCCAGCATTTT. The encoded protein is CASSLGGQRYQPQHF. Looking up the rest from reference TRBV11-2 and TRBJ1-5 gives the full variable domain: EAGVAQSPRYKIIEKRQSVAFWCNPISGHATLYWYQQILGQGPKLLIQFQNNGVVDDSQLPKDRFSAERLKGVDSTLKIQPAKLEDSAVYLCASSLGGQRYQPQHFGDGTRLSIL.

The J gene is TRBJ2-3, the V gene TRBV3-1 (or the pseudogene TRBV3-2); TRBD2 is a possible D gene (6 bases). Germline CDR1 and CDR2: LGHDT and YNNKEL (reference sequence). The CDR3 consists of 13 residues. Trimming stripped 1 base from V and 6 bases from J, with 8 bases between. The DNA for the CDR3 is TGTGCCAGCAGCCAAGGGGGGGAGGATACGCAGTATTTT. Its protein product is CASSQGGEDTQYF.

The chain has TRBV27 and TRBJ1-1; possible D gene TRBD1, 6 bases. V was pared by 7 bases and J by 1 base, with 13 bases between. Germline V gives CDR1 MNHEY, CDR2 SMNVEV (reference sequence). This CDR3 has 14 amino acids. The DNA for the CDR3 is TGTGCCAGCATTTCAGGGGCGAAGAACACTGAAGCTTTCTTT. It translates to CASISGAKNTEAFF.

The chain joins TRBV18 to TRBJ1-1; 9 positions agree with TRBD1. The CDR3 consists of 14 residues. Germline V gene sequence: CDR1 KGHSH, CDR2 LQKENI. J was trimmed by 6 bases and V by 5 bases; bases with no gene match: 7. CDR3 in DNA: TGTGCCAGCTCAGCCCGGGACAGGGCCCCTGAAGCTTTCTTT. The encoded protein is CASSARDRAPEAFF.

J is TRBJ1-1 and V is TRBV6-5; 10 nucleotides agree with TRBD1. Germline-derived CDR1 and CDR2 are MNHEY and SVGAGI. J lost 4 bases, V lost 4 bases, and 9 bases had no gene match. This CDR3 contains 16 residues. The chain's CDR3 is CASSSTGGLTGTEAFF. In DNA form, the CDR3 reads TGTGCCAGCAGTTCGACAGGGGGCCTGACGGGCACTGAAGCTTTCTTT.

The J gene is TRBJ2-7, the V gene TRBV3-1 (or the pseudogene TRBV3-2); a weak D match, TRBD1 (5 bases). The germline gives CDR1 LGHDT, CDR2 YNNKEL (reference sequence). This CDR3 spans 16 amino acids. V was trimmed by 1 base and J by 0 bases, leaving 13 bases between them. The CDR3 DNA sequence: TGTGCCAGCAGCCAAGGAAGCACAGGCCGCTCCTACGAGCAGTACTTC. Its translation is CASSQGSTGRSYEQYF.